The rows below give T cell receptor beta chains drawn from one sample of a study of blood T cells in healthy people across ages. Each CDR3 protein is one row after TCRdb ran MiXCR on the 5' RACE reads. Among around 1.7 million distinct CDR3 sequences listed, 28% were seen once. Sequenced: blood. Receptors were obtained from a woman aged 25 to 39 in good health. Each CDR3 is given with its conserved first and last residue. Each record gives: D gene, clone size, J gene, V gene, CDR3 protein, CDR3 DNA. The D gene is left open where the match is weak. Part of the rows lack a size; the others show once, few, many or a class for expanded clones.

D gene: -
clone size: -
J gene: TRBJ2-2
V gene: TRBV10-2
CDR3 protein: CTSVGLSNTGELFF
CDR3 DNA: TGCACCAGCGTGGGACTCTCTAACACCGGGGAGCTGTTTTTT

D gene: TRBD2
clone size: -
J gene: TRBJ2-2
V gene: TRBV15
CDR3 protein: CATRGLAGGLGTGELFF
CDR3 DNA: TGTGCCACCAGGGGTCTAGCGGGAGGTTTAGGGACCGGGGAGCTGTTTTTT

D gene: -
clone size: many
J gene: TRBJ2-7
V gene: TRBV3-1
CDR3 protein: CASRNRDSYEQYF
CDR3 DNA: TGTGCCAGCAGAAACAGGGACTCCTACGAGCAGTACTTC

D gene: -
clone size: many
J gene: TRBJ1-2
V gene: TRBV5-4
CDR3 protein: CASSSTGQRYGYTF
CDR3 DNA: TGTGCCAGCAGCTCAACAGGGCAGCGCTATGGCTACACCTTC

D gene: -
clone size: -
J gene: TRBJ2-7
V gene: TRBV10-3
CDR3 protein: CATSLSRPYEQYF
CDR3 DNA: TGTGCCACAAGTTTGAGTCGCCCCTACGAGCAGTACTTC

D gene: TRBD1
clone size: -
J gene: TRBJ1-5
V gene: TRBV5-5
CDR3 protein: CACSFGTGGDQPQHF
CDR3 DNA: TGTGCCTGCAGCTTTGGGACAGGGGGCGATCAGCCCCAGCATTTT

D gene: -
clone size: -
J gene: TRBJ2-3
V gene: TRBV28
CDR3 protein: CASILGGHTDTQYF
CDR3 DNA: TGTGCCAGCATCTTGGGGGGACACACAGATACGCAGTATTTT

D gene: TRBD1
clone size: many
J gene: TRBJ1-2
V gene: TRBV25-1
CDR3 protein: CASSAPGGDHGYTF
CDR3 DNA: TGTGCCAGCAGTGCCCCAGGGGGCGATCACGGCTACACCTTC

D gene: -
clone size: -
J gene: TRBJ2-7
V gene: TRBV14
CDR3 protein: CASSPHDGDEQYF
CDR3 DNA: TGTGCCAGCAGCCCCCACGACGGGGACGAGCAGTACTTC

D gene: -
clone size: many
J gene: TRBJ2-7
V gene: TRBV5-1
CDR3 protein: CASSYGGGASSYEQYF
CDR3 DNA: TGCGCCAGTTCCTATGGTGGAGGCGCCTCCTCCTACGAGCAGTACTTC

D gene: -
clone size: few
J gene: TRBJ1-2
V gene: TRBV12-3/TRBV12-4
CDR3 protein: CASSSPGHQNYGYTF
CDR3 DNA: TGTGCCAGCAGTTCTCCGGGACACCAGAACTATGGCTACACCTTC

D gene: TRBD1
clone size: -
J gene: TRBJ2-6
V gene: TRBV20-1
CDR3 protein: CSGTTGGSTGANVLTF
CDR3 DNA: TGCAGTGGGACCACAGGGGGTTCCACTGGGGCCAACGTCCTGACTTTC

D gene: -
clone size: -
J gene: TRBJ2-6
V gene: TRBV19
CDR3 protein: CASSSWQISSGANVLTF
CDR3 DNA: TGTGCCAGTAGTAGTTGGCAGATTAGCTCTGGGGCCAACGTCCTGACTTTC

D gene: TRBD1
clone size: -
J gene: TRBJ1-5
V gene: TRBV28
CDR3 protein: CASSNQDRDGQPQHF
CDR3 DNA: TGTGCCAGCAGTAATCAAGACAGGGACGGGCAGCCCCAGCATTTT

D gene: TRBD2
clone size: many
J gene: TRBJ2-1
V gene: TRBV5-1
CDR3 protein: CASSPRASGGAYEQFF
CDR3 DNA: TGCGCCAGCAGCCCGCGGGCTAGCGGGGGGGCGTATGAGCAGTTCTTC

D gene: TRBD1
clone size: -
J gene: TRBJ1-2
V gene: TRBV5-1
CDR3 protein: CASGDRGDYGYTF
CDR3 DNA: TGCGCCAGCGGCGACAGGGGTGACTATGGCTACACCTTC

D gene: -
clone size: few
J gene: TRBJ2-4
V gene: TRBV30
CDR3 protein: CAWSVPGNTKNIQYF
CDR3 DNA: TGTGCCTGGAGTGTACCCGGTAACACCAAAAACATTCAGTACTTC

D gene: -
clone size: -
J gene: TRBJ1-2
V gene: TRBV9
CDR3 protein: CASSQAGTNLRYTF
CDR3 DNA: TGTGCCAGCAGCCAGGCCGGGACAAACTTGCGCTACACCTTC

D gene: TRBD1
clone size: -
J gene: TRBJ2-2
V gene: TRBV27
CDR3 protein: CAIGTGLSEGDTGELFF
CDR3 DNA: TGTGCCATCGGGACAGGGCTTTCGGAAGGGGACACCGGGGAGCTGTTTTTT

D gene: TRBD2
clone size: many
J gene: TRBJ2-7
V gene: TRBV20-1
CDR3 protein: CSASKGLVSAEQYF
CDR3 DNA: TGCAGTGCTTCAAAGGGACTAGTGTCCGCCGAGCAGTACTTC

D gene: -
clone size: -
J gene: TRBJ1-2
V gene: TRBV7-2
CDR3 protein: CASSSTWEGGYTF
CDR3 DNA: TGTGCCAGCAGCTCAACATGGGAAGGTGGCTACACCTTC

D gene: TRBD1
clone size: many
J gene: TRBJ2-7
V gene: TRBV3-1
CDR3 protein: CASSQGTGISYEQYF
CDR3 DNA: TGTGCCAGCAGTCAGGGGACAGGGATCTCCTACGAGCAGTACTTC

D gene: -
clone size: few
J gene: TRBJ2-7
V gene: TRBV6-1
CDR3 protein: CASSGLLIEQYF
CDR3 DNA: TGTGCCAGCAGTGGATTGTTGATCGAGCAGTACTTC

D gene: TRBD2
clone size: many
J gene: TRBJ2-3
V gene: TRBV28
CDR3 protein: CASSSGTSGAITDTQYF
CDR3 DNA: TGTGCCAGCAGCTCCGGGACTAGCGGGGCCATCACAGATACGCAGTATTTT

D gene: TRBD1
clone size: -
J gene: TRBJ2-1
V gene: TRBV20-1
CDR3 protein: CSTGNPGQSYNEQFF
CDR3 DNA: TGCAGTACTGGGAATCCGGGACAGTCCTACAATGAGCAGTTCTTC

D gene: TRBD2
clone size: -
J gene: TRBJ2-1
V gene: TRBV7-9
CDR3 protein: CVSSPGLAGFDEQFF
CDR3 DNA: TGTGTCAGCAGCCCCGGACTAGCGGGATTCGATGAGCAGTTCTTC

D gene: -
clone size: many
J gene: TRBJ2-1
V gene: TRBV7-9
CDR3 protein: CASSSLGDRANEQFF
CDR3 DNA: TGTGCCAGCAGCTCCCTGGGTGACAGAGCCAATGAGCAGTTCTTC

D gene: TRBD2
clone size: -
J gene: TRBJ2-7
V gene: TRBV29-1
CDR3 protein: CSVRPGTSATGGSGEQYF
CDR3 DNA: TGCAGCGTCCGACCCGGGACTAGCGCCACTGGGGGATCGGGCGAGCAGTACTTC